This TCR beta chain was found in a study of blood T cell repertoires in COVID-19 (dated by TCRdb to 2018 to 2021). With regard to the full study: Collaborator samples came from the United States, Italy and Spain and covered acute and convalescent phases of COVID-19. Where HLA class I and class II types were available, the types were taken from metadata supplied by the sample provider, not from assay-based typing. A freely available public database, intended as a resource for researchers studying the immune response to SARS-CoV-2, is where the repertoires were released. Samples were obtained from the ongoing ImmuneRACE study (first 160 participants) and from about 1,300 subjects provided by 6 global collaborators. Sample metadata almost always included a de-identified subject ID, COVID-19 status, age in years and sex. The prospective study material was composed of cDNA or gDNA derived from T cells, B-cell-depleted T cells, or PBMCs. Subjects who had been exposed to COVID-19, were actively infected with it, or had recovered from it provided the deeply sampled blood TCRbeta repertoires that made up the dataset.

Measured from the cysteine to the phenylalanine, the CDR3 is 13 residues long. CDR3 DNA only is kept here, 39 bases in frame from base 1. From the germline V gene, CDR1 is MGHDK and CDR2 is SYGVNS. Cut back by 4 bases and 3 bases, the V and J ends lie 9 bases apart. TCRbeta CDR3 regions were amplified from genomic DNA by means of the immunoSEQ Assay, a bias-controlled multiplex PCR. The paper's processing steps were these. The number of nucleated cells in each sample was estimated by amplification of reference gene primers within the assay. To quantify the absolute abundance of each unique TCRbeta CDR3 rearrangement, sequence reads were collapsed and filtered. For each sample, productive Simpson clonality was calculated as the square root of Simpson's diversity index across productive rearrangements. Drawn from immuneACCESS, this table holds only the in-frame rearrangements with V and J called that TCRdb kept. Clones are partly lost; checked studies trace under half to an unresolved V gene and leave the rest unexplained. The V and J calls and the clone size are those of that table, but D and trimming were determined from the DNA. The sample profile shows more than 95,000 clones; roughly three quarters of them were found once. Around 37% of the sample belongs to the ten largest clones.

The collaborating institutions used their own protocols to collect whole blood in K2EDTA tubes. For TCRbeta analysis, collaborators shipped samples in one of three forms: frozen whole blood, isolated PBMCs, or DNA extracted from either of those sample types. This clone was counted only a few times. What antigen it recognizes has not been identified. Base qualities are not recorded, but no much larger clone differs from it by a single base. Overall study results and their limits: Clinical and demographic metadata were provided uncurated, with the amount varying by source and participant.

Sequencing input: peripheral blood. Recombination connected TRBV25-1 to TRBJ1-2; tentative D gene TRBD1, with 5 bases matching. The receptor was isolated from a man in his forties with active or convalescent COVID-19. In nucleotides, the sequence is TGTGCCAGCAGTGTGACAGCCCACTATGGCTACACCTTC. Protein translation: CASSVTAHYGYTF.